Sequencing of this T cell receptor (beta chain) was carried out in a study of prognosis after radiotherapy for stage I lung cancer. Whole-study context: Enrolled patients comprised approximately 14 with newly diagnosed primary stage I lung tumors and about 5 with oligometastatic NSCLC after surgical resection of the primary tumor. Delivery of radiotherapy was by SBRT in 3 to 5 fractions at a biologically effective dose of at least 100 Gy.

Overall study findings and caveats: After stereotactic body radiation therapy, unique TCR clone counts dropped from a median of around 10,000 to 6,900.

A remark on this clonotype: Antigen: not known.

From genomic DNA, two-round multiplex PCR was used to amplify TCR beta CDR3. First-round PCR employed TRBV- and TRBJ-specific primers for each gene. TCRdb called the multiplex PCR reads again in MiXCR, with one record for every CDR3 protein. The table includes fewer than 35,000 distinct CDR3 sequences, over 45% detected once. Peripheral venous blood was drawn in six-milliliter volumes, with a draw taken at each of two separate time points. The sample here was PBMCs, taken before or after stereotactic body radiation therapy (not recorded which). This TCR came from a donor over 45 with non-small cell lung cancer.

CDR3 sequence reads: CASRETSGVTDTQYF. The CDR3 DNA is TGTGCCAGCAGGGAGACTAGCGGGGTTACAGATACGCAGTATTTT. The chain carries TRBV6-1 and TRBJ2-3; TRBD2 agrees at 11 bases. The CDR3 has 15 amino acids. Germline loops: CDR1 MNHNS, CDR2 SASEGT. The V and J ends lost 6 bases and 3 bases, in that order; junction bases with no gene match: 5.